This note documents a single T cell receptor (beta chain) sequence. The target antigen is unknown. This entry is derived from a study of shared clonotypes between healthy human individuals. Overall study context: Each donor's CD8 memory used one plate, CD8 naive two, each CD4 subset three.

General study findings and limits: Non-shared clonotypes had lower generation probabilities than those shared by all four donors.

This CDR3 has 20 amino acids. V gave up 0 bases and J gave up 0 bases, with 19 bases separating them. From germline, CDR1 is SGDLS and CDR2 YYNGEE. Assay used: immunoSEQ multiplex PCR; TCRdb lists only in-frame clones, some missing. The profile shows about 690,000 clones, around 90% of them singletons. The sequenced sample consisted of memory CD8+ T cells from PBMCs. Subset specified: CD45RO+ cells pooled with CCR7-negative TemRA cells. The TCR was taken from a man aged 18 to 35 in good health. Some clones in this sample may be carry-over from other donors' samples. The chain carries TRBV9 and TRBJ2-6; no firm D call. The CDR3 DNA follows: TGTGCCAGCAGCGTAGCTCGTCAGCCCGCCCACCTCTCTGGGGCCAACGTCCTGACTTTC. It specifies CASSVARQPAHLSGANVLTF. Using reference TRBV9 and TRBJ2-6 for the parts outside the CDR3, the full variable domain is DSGVTQTPKHLITATGQRVTLRCSPRSGDLSVYWYQQSLDQGLQFLIQYYNGEERAKGNILERFSAQQFPDLHSELNLSSLELGDSALYFCASSVARQPAHLSGANVLTFGAGSRLTVL.